These 10 T cell receptor beta chains originate from one sample sequenced in a study of regulatory T cells in long-lasting Graves disease (dated by TCRdb to about 2021). The time point tag for this specimen amounts to: persistent/refractory GD, antithyroid drugs over 5 years with positive TRAb. For both TCR sequencing and RNA sequencing, RNA was extracted from PBMCs in TRIzol. Library method: multiplex PCR. TCRdb lists the instrument as Illumina HiSeq 4000. iRepertoire HTBI primers and Arm-PCR amplification of CDR3 regions were used to construct TCR beta libraries. The public reads were run again by TCRdb, first through fastp at Q25 and then through MiXCR, and only productive beta chains were kept. Entries that share a CDR3 protein sequence are merged under the most common genes and DNA. This sample has 300,000 to 350,000 distinct CDR3 sequences in its table, and less than 20% of those were observed once. The ten largest make up just under 30% of the sample.

Sequencing was performed on peripheral blood mononuclear cells (PBMCs), taken when the disease was refractory, from a patient treated with antithyroid drugs. The origin of the receptors is a female donor with Graves disease.

This clonotype was counted at least ten times. The rearrangement links TRBV24-1 to TRBJ2-5; 10 positions agree with TRBD1. The CDR3 is 17 residues long. The trim removed 6 bases at V and 2 bases at J, leaving 11 bases unmatched. Germline V gives CDR1 KGHDR, CDR2 SFDVKD. The CDR3, as DNA: TGTGCCACCAGTCCGGGACAGGGGCGCGTAGAGCAAGAGACCCAGTACTTC. Encoded protein: CATSPGQGRVEQETQYF.

This clonotype was counted at least ten times. V and J are TRBV11-3 and TRBJ1-1, with TRBD1 identical over 7 bases. Trimming cost V 4 bases and J 2 bases; bases outside gene matches: 22. CDR3 length: 20 residues. CDR1 SGHNT and CDR2 YENEEA come from the germline V gene. The CDR3 nucleotides are TGTGCCAGCAGCTCGCAGATCTGGGACAGCCTCCCCCGCGTTAACACTGAAGCTTTCTTT. The encoded protein is CASSSQIWDSLPRVNTEAFF.

This clonotype was observed many times. The rearrangement links TRBV11-2 to TRBJ2-7; 8 nucleotides match TRBD1. The CDR3 has 12 residues. The J segment lost 4 bases and the V segment lost 6 bases, leaving 2 bases of the junction unmatched. The germline V gene has CDR1 SGHAT and CDR2 FQNNGV. CDR3 region: CASSRQGYEQYF. CDR3 nucleotides: TGTGCCAGCAGTCGACAGGGGTACGAGCAGTACTTC.

This clonotype showed up many times. The chain uses TRBV2 and TRBJ2-2; D gene uncertain. V gave up 6 bases and J gave up 5 bases, with 4 bases separating them. This CDR3 is 11 amino acids long. From germline, CDR1 is SNHLY and CDR2 FYNNEI. CDR3: CASRRTGELFF. DNA for the CDR3: TGTGCCAGCAGGAGGACCGGGGAGCTGTTTTTT.

The chain joins TRBV29-1 to TRBJ1-6; 8 bases align to TRBD1. Per the germline V gene, CDR1 is SQVTM and CDR2 is ANQGSEA. V was pared by 7 bases and J by 5 bases, with 10 bases of the junction left unmatched. The CDR3 is 15 residues long. CDR3 coding DNA: TGCAGCGGGGACAGGCGGTTATTGGATAATTCACCCCTCCACTTT. This encodes CSGDRRLLDNSPLHF.

In this sample, this clonotype turned up many times. The V gene is TRBV28, the J gene TRBJ2-5; D is ambiguous. CDR1 and CDR2 (germline): MDHEN, SYDVKM. V shed 9 bases and J shed 3 bases, with 11 bases lying between them. This CDR3 comprises 12 residues. The CDR3 DNA is TGTGCCAGAACTCCGGATAAAGAGACCCAGTACTTC. It encodes CARTPDKETQYF.

This clonotype is a singleton in its sample. The genes are TRBV6-6 and TRBJ1-6, with a weak D call TRBD1 (6 bases). CDR1 is MNHNY and CDR2 is SVGAGI in the germline V gene (reference sequence). The CDR3 is 17 amino acids. Deletions cut 0 bases from V and 6 bases from J, with 15 bases between. The chain's CDR3 is CASSYSRRPGVNSPLHF. In DNA form, the CDR3 reads TGTGCCAGCAGTTACTCGAGGCGGCCAGGGGTTAATTCACCCCTCCACTTT.

This clonotype showed up many times. J is TRBJ1-1 and V is TRBV7-6; TRBD1 aligns across 9 bases. Germline V gene data show CDR1 as SGHVS and CDR2 as FNYEAQ. CDR3 length equals 15 residues. With 10 bases clipped from V and 1 base from J, the junction kept 10 bases outside the gene matches. The DNA of the CDR3 is TGTGCCACCAAAGGACAGGGGATAAGGAACACTGAAGCTTTCTTT. It translates to CATKGQGIRNTEAFF.

The genes are TRBV3-1 and TRBJ1-6; 7 bases line up with TRBD1. This CDR3 is built from 13 residues. Trimming removed 4 bases from V and 8 bases from J; junction bases left unmatched: 2. Germline values: CDR1 LGHDT, CDR2 YNNKEL (reference sequence). CDR3 in DNA: TGTGCCAGCAGCCTCAGGGGGGATTCACCCCTCCACTTT. Translation gives CASSLRGDSPLHF.

This clonotype was detected ten times or more. The V call is TRBV11-2, the J call TRBJ2-7; 11 bases map to TRBD2. Germline loops: CDR1 SGHAT, CDR2 FQNNGV. With 6 bases clipped from V and 0 bases from J, the junction kept 7 bases outside the gene matches. The CDR3 is 16 amino acids. CDR3 region: CASRRLAGLSSYEQYF. The CDR3 DNA reads as TGTGCCAGCAGACGACTAGCGGGACTTAGCTCCTACGAGCAGTACTTC.